Reported below is one T cell receptor (beta chain). The data derive from a study of blood T cell repertoires in COVID-19. The wider study: Acute and convalescent COVID-19 specimens originated in the United States, Italy and Spain. Sources were T cells, B-cell-depleted T cells, or PBMCs; the material itself was cDNA or gDNA.

Per the authors' pipeline: The assay estimated nucleated cells by amplifying reference gene primers. Sequenced by immunoSEQ multiplex PCR; TCRdb stores in-frame clones only, minus some. That table supplies the V and J calls and clone size; D and trimming were determined from the DNA. The repertoire has around 200,000 clones, around four fifths of them found once; the top ten carry approximately 9%. Trimming cost V 5 bases and J 4 bases, with 17 bases left between them. In germline, CDR1 is SGHTA, CDR2 FQGTGA. CDR3 size: 16 residues. The source of this sequence is a man in his forties with active or convalescent COVID-19. The source material was peripheral blood. The chain couples TRBV7-3 to TRBJ2-2; possibly TRBD1 for D (5 bases). The CDR3 here is CASSASVTGSTGELFF. For the CDR3, the DNA is TGTGCCAGCAGCGCTTCGGTTACAGGTTCCACCGGGGAGCTGTTTTTT.